What follows describes a single TCR beta chain. These data belong to a study of T cell responses to AZD1222 COVID-19 vaccine. The V gene's germline CDR1 is PRHDT and CDR2 FYEKMQ (reference sequence). The J segment lost 6 bases and the V segment lost 5 bases, leaving 12 bases of the junction unmatched. The CDR3 runs to 15 residues. Profiling relied on immunoSEQ multiplex PCR, and the TCRdb table lists in-frame clones only, not all of them. This sample yields some 140,000 clones, of which roughly 90% are seen a single time; roughly 3.1% belongs to the top ten. The chain recombines TRBV13 with TRBJ2-7; 8 nucleotides match TRBD2. This TCR came from an adult in good health. The sample in question was peripheral blood, obtained on day 0 of AZD1222 vaccination. The CDR3 DNA is TGTGCCAGCAGCCACGTGGTAGCGGGGTTGGGCGAGCAGTACTTC. Protein: CASSHVVAGLGEQYF.